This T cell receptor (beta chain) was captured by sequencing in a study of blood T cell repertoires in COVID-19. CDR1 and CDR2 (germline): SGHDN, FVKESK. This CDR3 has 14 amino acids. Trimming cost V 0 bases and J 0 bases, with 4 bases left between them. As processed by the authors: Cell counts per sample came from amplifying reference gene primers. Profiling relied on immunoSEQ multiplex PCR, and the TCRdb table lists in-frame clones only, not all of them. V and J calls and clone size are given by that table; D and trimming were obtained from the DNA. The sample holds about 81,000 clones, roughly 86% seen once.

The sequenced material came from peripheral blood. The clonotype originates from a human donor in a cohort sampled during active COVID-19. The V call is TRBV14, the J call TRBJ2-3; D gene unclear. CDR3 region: CASSQDTSTDTQYF. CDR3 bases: TGTGCCAGCAGCCAAGATACTAGCACAGATACGCAGTATTTT.